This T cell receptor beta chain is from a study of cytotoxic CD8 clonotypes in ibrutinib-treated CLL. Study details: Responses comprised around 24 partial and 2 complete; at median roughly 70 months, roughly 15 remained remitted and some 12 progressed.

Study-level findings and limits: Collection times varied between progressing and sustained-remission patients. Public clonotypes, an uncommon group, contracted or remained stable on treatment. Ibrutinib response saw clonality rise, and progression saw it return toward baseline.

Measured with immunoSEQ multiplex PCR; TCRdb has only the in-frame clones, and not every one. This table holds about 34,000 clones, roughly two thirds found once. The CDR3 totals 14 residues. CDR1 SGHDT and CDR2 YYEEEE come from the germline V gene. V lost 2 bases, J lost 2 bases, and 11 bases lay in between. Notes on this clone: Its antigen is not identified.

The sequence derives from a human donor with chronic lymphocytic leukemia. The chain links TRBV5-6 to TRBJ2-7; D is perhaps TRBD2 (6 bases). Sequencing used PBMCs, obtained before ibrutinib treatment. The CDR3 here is CASSFPGVTYEQYF. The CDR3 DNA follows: TGTGCCAGCAGCTTCCCGGGGGTCACCTACGAGCAGTACTTC. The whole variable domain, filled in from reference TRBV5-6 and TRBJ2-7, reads DAGVTQSPTHLIKTRGQQVTLRCSPKSGHDTVSWYQQALGQGPQFIFQYYEEEERQRGNFPDRFSGHQFPNYSSELNVNALLLGDSALYLCASSFPGVTYEQYFGPGTRLTVT.